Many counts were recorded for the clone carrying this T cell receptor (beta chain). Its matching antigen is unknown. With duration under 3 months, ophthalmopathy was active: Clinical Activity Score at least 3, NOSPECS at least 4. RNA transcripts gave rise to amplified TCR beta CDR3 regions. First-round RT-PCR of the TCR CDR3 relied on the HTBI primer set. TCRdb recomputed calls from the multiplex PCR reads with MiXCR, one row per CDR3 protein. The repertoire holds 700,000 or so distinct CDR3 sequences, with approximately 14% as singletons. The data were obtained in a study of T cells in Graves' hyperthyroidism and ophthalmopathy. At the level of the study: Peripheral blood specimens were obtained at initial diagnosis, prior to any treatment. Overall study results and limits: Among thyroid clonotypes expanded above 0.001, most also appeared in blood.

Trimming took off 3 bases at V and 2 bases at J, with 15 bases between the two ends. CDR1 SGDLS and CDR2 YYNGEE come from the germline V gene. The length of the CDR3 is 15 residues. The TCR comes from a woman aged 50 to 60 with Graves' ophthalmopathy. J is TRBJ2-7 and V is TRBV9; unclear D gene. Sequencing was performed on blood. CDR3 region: CASSADNSPTYEQYF. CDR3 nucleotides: TGTGCCAGCAGCGCAGACAATTCCCCCACCTACGAGCAGTACTTC.